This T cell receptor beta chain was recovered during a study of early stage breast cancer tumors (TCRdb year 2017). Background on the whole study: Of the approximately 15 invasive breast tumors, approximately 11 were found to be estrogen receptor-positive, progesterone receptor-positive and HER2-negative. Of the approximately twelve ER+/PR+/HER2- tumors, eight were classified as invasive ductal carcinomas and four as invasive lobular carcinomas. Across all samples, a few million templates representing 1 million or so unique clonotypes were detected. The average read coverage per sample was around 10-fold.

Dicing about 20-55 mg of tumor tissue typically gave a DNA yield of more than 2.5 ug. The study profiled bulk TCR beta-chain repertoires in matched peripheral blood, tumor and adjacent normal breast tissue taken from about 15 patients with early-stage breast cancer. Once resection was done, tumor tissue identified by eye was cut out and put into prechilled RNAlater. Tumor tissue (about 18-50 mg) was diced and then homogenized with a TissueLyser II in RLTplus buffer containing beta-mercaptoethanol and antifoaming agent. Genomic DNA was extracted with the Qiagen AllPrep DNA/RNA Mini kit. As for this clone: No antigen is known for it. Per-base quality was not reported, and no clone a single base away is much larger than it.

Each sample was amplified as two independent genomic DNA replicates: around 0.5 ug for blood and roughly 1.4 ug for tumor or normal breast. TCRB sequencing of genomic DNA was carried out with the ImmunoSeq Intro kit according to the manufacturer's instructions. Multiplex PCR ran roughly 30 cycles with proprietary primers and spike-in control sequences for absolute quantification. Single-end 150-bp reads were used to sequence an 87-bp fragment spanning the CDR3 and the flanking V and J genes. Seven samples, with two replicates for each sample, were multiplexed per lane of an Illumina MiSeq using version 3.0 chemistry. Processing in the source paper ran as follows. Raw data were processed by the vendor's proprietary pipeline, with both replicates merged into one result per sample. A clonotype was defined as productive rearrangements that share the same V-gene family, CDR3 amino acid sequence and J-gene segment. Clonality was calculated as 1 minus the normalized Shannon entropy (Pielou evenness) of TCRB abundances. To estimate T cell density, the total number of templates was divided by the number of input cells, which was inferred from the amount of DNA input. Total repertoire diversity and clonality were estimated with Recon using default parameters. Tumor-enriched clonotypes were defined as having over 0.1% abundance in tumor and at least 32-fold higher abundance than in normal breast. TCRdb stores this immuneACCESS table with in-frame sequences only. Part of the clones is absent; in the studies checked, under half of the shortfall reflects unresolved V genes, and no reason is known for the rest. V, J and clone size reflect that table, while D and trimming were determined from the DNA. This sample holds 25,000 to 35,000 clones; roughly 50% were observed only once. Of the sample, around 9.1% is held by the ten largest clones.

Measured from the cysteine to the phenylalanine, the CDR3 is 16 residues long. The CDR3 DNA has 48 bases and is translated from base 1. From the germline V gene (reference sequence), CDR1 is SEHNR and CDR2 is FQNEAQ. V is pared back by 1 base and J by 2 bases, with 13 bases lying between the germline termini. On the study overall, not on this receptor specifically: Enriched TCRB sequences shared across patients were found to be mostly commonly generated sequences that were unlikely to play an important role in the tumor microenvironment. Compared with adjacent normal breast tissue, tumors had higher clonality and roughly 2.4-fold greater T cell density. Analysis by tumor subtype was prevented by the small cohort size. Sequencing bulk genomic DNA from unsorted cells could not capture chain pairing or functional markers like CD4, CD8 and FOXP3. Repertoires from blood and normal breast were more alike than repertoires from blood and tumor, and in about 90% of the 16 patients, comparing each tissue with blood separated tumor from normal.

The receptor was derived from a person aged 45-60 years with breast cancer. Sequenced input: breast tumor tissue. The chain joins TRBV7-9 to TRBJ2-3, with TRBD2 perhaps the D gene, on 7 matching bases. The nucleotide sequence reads TGTGCCAGCAGCTTAGGGGGGGCGGGAGTCACAGATACGCAGTATTTT. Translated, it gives CASSLGGAGVTDTQYF. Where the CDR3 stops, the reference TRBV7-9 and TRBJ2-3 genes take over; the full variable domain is DTGVSQNPRHKITKRGQNVTFRCDPISEHNRLYWYRQTLGQGPEFLTYFQNEAQLEKSRLLSDRFSAERPKGSFSTLEIQRTEQGDSAMYLCASSLGGAGVTDTQYFGPGTRLTVL.